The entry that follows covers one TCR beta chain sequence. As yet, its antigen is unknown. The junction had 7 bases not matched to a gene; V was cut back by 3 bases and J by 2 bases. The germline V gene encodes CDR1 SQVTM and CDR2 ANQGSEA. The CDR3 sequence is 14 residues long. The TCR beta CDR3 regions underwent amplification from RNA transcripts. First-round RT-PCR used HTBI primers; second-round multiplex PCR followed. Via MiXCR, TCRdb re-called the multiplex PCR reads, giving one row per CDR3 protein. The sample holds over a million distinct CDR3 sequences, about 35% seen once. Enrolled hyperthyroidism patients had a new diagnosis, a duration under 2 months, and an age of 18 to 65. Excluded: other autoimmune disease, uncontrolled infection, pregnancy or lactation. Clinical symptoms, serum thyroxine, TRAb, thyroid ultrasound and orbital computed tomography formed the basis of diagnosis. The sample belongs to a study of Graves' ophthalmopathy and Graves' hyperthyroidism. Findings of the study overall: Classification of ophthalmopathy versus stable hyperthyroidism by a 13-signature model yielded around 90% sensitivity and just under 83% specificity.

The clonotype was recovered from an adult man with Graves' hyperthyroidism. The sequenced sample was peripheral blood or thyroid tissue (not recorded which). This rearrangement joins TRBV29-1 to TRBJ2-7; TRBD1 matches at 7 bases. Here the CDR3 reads CSVDQTGRAYEQYF. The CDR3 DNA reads TGCAGCGTTGACCAGACAGGGAGAGCCTACGAGCAGTACTTC.